The 19 T cell receptor beta chains below were found in one sample sequenced in a study of control samples from healthy donors and cancer patients. Repertoires were generated with immunoSEQ multiplex PCR, while TCRdb's copy carries only in-frame clones and drops some. The sample lists around 130,000 clones; over 85% were seen once. Specimen: PBMCs. Every receptor here comes from a man between 45 and 60 years old with head and neck cancer.

This clone was seen once. This sequence joins TRBV4-2 and TRBJ2-3; 8 bases are shared with TRBD1. The germline V gene has CDR1 LGHNA and CDR2 YNFKEQ. The junction had 8 bases not matched to a gene; V was cut back by 4 bases and J by 2 bases. The CDR3 extends over 16 amino acids. CDR3 sequence: CASSLRQGAITDTQYF. CDR3 nucleotide sequence: TGTGCCAGCAGCCTTCGGCAGGGGGCAATCACAGATACGCAGTATTTT.

This clone was seen once. The chain links TRBV19 to TRBJ2-7; 9 nucleotides line up with TRBD2. The CDR3 totals 15 residues. Germline CDR1 reads LNHDA; CDR2 reads SQIVND (reference sequence). V shed 5 bases and J 4 bases; nucleotides not matched to a gene: 9. This chain's CDR3 is CASSSLAGINYEQYF. CDR3 in DNA: TGTGCCAGTAGTTCCCTAGCGGGAATAAATTACGAGCAGTACTTC.

This chain links TRBV12-3 or TRBV12-4 with TRBJ1-4; D call uncertain. Trimming took off 8 bases at V and 0 bases at J, with 7 bases between the two ends. The CDR3 runs 13 residues. CDR3 sequence reads: CASLPATNEKLFF. The CDR3 DNA reads TGTGCCAGCCTTCCAGCAACTAATGAAAAACTGTTTTTT.

This chain links TRBV2 with TRBJ1-1, with D perhaps matching TRBD1 (5 bases). The CDR3 runs to 14 residues. Between the trimmed V and J ends, which lost 6 bases and 0 bases, there was a span of 11 bases. CDR1 and CDR2 (germline): SNHLY, FYNNEI. CDR3 loop: CASSPRGVNTEAFF. CDR3 nucleotides: TGTGCCAGCAGCCCAAGAGGGGTGAACACTGAAGCTTTCTTT.

This chain links TRBV3-1 (or the pseudogene TRBV3-2) with TRBJ1-2; 11 nucleotides agree with TRBD1. The CDR3 has 13 amino acids. V trimming: 5 bases; J trimming: 8 bases; junction bases outside the gene matches: 4. Germline values: CDR1 LGHDT, CDR2 YNNKEL (reference sequence). CDR3 amino acids: CASSFGTGGGYTF. The CDR3 region has the DNA TGTGCCAGCAGCTTCGGGACAGGGGGAGGCTACACCTTC.

A note on this clone: The junction shows a germline mismatch at one end, possibly a read error. The chain joins TRBV30 to TRBJ2-2; weak D call: TRBD1 (6 bases). The length of the CDR3 is 15 residues. Germline V CDR1 and CDR2: GTSNPN, SVGIG (reference sequence). CDR3 amino acids: CAWTDRRTEHRGAVF. Written as DNA, the CDR3 is TGTGCCTGGACCGACCGGAGGACAGAACACCGGGGAGCTGTTTTT.

The gene calls are TRBV5-1 and TRBJ2-2; D gene unclear. This CDR3 is 15 amino acids long. Germline V gene sequence: CDR1 SGHRS, CDR2 YFSETQ. Between the trimmed V and J ends, which lost 4 bases and 0 bases, there was a span of 10 bases. The CDR3 is CASSTADSNTGELFF. CDR3 coding DNA: TGCGCCAGCAGCACGGCTGATTCGAACACCGGGGAGCTGTTTTTT.

This chain links TRBV10-3 with TRBJ2-1; 13 bases match TRBD2. Trimming took 0 bases from V and 2 from J; bases not matched to a gene: 13. CDR3 size: 21 residues. The germline V gene encodes CDR1 ENHRY and CDR2 SYGVKD. CDR3 residues: CAISESLGLAGERGPYNEQFF. The CDR3 nucleotides read TGTGCCATCAGTGAGTCCCTTGGACTAGCGGGAGAGAGGGGGCCCTACAATGAGCAGTTCTTC.

The chain employs TRBV27 and TRBJ2-1; 8 bases agree with TRBD1. CDR3 size: 15 residues. Per germline, CDR1 MNHEY and CDR2 SMNVEV (reference sequence). Trimming removed 5 bases from V and 8 bases from J; junction bases left unmatched: 11. Written as DNA, the CDR3 is TGTGCCAGCAGTCAACCCGGGACAGGCGGTTATGAGCAGTTCTTC. It codes for CASSQPGTGGYEQFF.

The V and J genes are TRBV27 and TRBJ2-1; D may be TRBD1 (6 bases). V was pared by 6 bases and J by 8 bases, with 26 bases between. From germline, CDR1 is MNHEY and CDR2 SMNVEV (reference sequence). The length of the CDR3 is 17 residues. The CDR3 sequence is CASSFASFGTLSYEQFF. Here the CDR3 DNA reads TGTGCCAGCAGCTTTGCCTCCTTCGGGACACTTAGCTATGAGCAGTTCTTC.

As to this clone: A read error may produce the germline difference seen at one junction end. Other DNA sequences from this sample encode an identical CDR3 as well. The V call is TRBV20-1, the J call TRBJ1-6; D ambiguous. The germline V gene encodes CDR1 DFQATT and CDR2 SNEGSKA (reference sequence). The CDR3 contains 11 residues. CDR3 nucleotides: TGCAGTGTGGGGTCCGATTCACCACTCCACTTT. Translated: CSVGSDSPLHF.

Worth noting for this clone: A read error may produce the germline difference seen at one junction end. V gene TRBV7-7 combines with J gene TRBJ2-5; 12 nucleotides match TRBD2. Germline V gives CDR1 SSHAT, CDR2 FNYEAQ (reference sequence). This CDR3 region has 15 residues. The CDR3 protein is CASSLGLAGPETQYF. The CDR3 DNA follows: TGTGCTAGCAGCTTAGGACTAGCGGGACCAGAGACCCAGTACTTC.

DNA for the CDR3: TGTGCCAGCGGGAGGCTAGCGGGGAGCACAGATACGCAGTATTTT. It yields the protein CASGRLAGSTDTQYF. The gene calls are TRBV9 and TRBJ2-3; TRBD2 agrees at 9 bases. The V gene's germline CDR1 is SGDLS and CDR2 YYNGEE. The CDR3 has 15 residues. J lost 0 bases, V lost 7 bases, and 6 bases had no gene match.

V is TRBV18 and J is TRBJ2-1; D is undetermined. This CDR3 region has 13 residues. Germline V gene lookup returns CDR1 KGHSH and CDR2 LQKENI. Trimming left V 4 bases short and J 7 bases short, with 11 bases between. This CDR3 is CASSQTERNEQFF. CDR3 in DNA: TGTGCCAGCTCACAGACGGAAAGGAATGAGCAGTTCTTC.

This chain links TRBV12-3 or TRBV12-4 with TRBJ2-7; D is ambiguous. V was pared by 7 bases and J by 4 bases, with 11 bases between. This CDR3 region has 12 residues. CDR3 region: CASNRMGYEQYF. Here the CDR3 DNA reads TGTGCCAGCAACCGCATGGGGTACGAGCAGTACTTC.

V gene TRBV27 combines with J gene TRBJ1-5; D perhaps matches TRBD1 (5 bases). This CDR3 spans 16 amino acids. From germline, CDR1 is MNHEY and CDR2 SMNVEV (reference sequence). The ends were cut back, 5 bases at V and 2 bases at J, with 16 bases in the middle. CDR3 in amino acids: CASSPLRGAGNQPQHF. CDR3 sequence (DNA): TGTGCCAGCAGTCCCCTACGGGGCGCAGGCAATCAGCCCCAGCATTTT.

The gene calls are TRBV11-2 and TRBJ2-1; D possibly corresponds to TRBD1 (6 bases). Germline CDR1 is SGHAT and CDR2 is FQNNGV. The CDR3 has 13 residues. With 6 bases removed from V and 7 bases from J, the gap between germline ends came to 13 bases. The CDR3 is CASSLGQVNEQFF. For the CDR3, the DNA is TGTGCCAGCAGTTTGGGACAAGTGAATGAGCAGTTCTTC.

This clone was seen a few times. The V call is TRBV4-2, the J call TRBJ1-2, with TRBD1 as a possible D gene (6 bases). This CDR3 spans 15 amino acids. CDR1 is LGHNA, CDR2 YNFKEQ, per germline. V was shortened by 1 base and J by 5 bases, with 14 bases between the two germline ends. In DNA form, the CDR3 reads TGTGCCAGCAGCCAAGGGCAGGGGAGTCCATATGGCTACACCTTC. It translates to CASSQGQGSPYGYTF.

J is TRBJ1-5 and V is TRBV12-3 or TRBV12-4; no reliable D call. The CDR3 spans 13 residues. V lost 3 bases, J lost 5 bases, and 8 bases lay in between. CDR3 residues: CASSFAGHQPQHF. The CDR3 DNA reads as TGTGCCAGCAGTTTTGCGGGCCATCAGCCCCAGCATTTT.